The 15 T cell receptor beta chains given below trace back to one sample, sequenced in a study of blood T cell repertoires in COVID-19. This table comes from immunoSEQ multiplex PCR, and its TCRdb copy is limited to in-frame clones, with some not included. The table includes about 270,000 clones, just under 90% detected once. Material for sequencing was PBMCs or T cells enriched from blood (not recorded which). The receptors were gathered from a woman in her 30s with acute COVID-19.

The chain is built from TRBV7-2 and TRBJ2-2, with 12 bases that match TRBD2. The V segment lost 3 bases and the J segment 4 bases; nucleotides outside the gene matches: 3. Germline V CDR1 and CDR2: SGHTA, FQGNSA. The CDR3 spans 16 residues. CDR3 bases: TGTGCCAGCAGCTTCTCTAGCGGGAGGGTCACCGGGGAGCTGTTTTTT. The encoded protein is CASSFSSGRVTGELFF. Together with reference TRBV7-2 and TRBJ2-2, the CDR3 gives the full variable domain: GAGVSQSPSNKVTEKGKDVELRCDPISGHTALYWYRQSLGQGLEFLIYFQGNSAPDKSGLPSDRFSAERTGGSVSTLTIQRTQQEDSAVYLCASSFSSGRVTGELFFGEGSRLTVL.

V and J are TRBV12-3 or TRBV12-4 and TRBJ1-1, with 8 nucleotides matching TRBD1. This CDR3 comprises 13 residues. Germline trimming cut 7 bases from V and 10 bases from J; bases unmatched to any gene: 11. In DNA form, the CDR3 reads TGTGCCAGCATCGGACAGGGTAGTTCTGGAGCTTTCTTT. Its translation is CASIGQGSSGAFF.

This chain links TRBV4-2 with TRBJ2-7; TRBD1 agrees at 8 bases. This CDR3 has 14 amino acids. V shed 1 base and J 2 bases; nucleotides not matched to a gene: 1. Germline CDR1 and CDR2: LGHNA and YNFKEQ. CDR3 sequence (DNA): TGTGCCAGCAGCCAAGGGACAGGGCCCTACGAGCAGTACTTC. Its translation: CASSQGTGPYEQYF.

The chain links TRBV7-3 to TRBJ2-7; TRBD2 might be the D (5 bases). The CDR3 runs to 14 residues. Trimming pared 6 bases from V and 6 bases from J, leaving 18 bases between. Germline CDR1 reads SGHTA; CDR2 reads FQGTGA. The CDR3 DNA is TGTGCCAGCAGTTATGGTCCGGGGAACGGCGAGCAGTACTTC. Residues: CASSYGPGNGEQYF.

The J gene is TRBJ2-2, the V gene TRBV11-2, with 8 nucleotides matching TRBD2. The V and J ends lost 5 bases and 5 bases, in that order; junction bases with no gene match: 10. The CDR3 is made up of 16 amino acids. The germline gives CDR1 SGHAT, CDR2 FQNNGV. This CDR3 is CASSRSGSVLTGELFF. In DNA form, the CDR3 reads TGTGCCAGCAGCAGGAGCGGGAGTGTTTTGACCGGGGAGCTGTTTTTT. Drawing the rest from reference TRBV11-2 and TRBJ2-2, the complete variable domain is EAGVAQSPRYKIIEKRQSVAFWCNPISGHATLYWYQQILGQGPKLLIQFQNNGVVDDSQLPKDRFSAERLKGVDSTLKIQPAKLEDSAVYLCASSRSGSVLTGELFFGEGSRLTVL.

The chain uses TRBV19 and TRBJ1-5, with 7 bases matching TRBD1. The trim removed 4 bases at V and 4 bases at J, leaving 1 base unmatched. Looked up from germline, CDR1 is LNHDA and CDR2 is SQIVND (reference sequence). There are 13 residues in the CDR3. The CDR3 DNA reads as TGTGCCAGTAGTACGGGACAGAATCAGCCCCAGCATTTT. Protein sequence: CASSTGQNQPQHF. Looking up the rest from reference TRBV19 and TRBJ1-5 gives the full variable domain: DGGITQSPKYLFRKEGQNVTLSCEQNLNHDAMYWYRQDPGQGLRLIYYSQIVNDFQKGDIAEGYSVSREKKESFPLTVTSAQKNPTAFYLCASSTGQNQPQHFGDGTRLSIL.

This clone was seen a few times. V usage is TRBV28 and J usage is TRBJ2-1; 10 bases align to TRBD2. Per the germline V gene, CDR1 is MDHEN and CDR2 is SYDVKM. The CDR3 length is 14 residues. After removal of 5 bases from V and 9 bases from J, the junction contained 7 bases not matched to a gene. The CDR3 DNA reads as TGTGCCAGCAGTCGAGCGGGAGGGTGGGGTGAGCAGTTCTTC. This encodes CASSRAGGWGEQFF.

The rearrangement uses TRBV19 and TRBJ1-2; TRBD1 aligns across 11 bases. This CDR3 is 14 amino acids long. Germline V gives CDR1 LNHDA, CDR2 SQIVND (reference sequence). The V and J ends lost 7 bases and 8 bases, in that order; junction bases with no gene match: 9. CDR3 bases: TGTGCCAGTAAACCGGGACAGGGGGTGCTCGGCTACACCTTC. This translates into CASKPGQGVLGYTF.

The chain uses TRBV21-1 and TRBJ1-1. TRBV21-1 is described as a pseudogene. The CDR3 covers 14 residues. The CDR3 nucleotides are TGTGCCAGCAGCAAAGGCGATTTGAACACTGAAGCTTTCTTT. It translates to CASSKGDLNTEAFF.

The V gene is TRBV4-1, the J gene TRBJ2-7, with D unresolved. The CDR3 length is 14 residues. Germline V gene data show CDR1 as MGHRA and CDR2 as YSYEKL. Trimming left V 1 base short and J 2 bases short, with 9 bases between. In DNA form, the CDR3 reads TGCGCCAGCAGCCAAGGTCATACTACCTACGAGCAGTACTTC. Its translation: CASSQGHTTYEQYF.

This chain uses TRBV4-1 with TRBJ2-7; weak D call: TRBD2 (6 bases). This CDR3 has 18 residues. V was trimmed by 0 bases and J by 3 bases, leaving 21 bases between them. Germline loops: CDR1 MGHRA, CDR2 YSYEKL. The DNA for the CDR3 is TGCGCCAGCAGCCAAGAGCAAACCCACATAGCGGAGTACTACGAGCAGTACTTC. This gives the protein CASSQEQTHIAEYYEQYF.

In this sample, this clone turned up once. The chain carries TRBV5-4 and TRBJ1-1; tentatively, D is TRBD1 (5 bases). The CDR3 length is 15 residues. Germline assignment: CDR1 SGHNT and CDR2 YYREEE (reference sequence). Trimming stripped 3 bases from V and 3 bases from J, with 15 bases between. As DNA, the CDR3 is TGTGCCAGCAGCTCGGCGGGCGGGACGGACACTGAAGCTTTCTTT. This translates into CASSSAGGTDTEAFF.

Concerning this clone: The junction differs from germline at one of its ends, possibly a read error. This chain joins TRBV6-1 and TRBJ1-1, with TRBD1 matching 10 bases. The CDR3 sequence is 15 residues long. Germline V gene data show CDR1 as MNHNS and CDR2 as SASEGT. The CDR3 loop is CAGSEAGTGATEAFF. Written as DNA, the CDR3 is TGTGCCGGCAGTGAGGCCGGGACAGGGGCCACTGAAGCTTTCTTT.

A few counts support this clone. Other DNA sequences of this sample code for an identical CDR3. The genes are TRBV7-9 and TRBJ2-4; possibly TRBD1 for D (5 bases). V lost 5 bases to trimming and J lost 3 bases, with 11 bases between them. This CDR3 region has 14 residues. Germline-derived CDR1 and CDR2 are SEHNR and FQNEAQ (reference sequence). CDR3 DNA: TGTGCCAGCAGCCTGACAGATAGCAAAAACATTCAGTACTTC. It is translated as CASSLTDSKNIQYF.

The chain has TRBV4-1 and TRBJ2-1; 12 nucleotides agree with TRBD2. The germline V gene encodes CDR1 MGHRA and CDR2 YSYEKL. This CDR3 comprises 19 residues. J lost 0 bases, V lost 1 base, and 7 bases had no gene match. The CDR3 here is CASSQAGLAGRSSYNEQFF. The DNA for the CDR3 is TGCGCCAGCAGCCAAGCCGGACTAGCGGGAAGGAGCTCCTACAATGAGCAGTTCTTC.